Following are 28 T cell receptor beta chains from one sample sequenced in a study of human T cells and chemical hapten exposure. Individual cDNA molecules received unique molecular identifiers in the library. TCRdb reanalysed the reads using MiXCR and keeps one entry per CDR3 protein. This sample yields more than 100,000 distinct CDR3 sequences, of which 6.5% to 10% are seen a single time; 1.4% belongs to the top ten. It was unfractionated whole blood from which total RNA was extracted. Specimen: whole blood. Receptors originate from a human donor in good health. Some clones in this sample may be carry-over from other donors' samples.

The table lists this clonotype with many counts. This chain links TRBV4-3 with TRBJ2-6; D is unresolved. Trimming left V 0 bases short and J 0 bases short, with 9 bases between. Germline V gene lookup returns CDR1 LGHNA and CDR2 YSLEER. The CDR3 has 17 amino acids. CDR3 in DNA: TGCGCCAGCAGCCAAGATCCCGACATCTCTGGGGCCAACGTCCTGACTTTC. This translates into CASSQDPDISGANVLTF.

Of note for this clonotype: The germline gene is not matched at one end of the junction; a read error may be the cause. The chain links TRBV12-5 to TRBJ2-3; D is ambiguous. CDR3 length equals 12 residues. Germline V CDR1 and CDR2: LGHNT, FRNRAP. The CDR3 loop reads CGSGLGMDTQYF. Here the CDR3 DNA reads TGTGGTAGTGGTTTGGGAATGGATACGCAGTATTTT.

This clonotype was counted only a few times. The chain is built from TRBV29-1 and TRBJ1-2, with a weak D call TRBD1 (5 bases). The CDR3 runs to 13 residues. Germline V gene lookup returns CDR1 SQVTM and CDR2 ANQGSEA. V was trimmed by 7 bases and J by 3 bases, leaving 15 bases between them. The CDR3 region is CSATGTADYGYTF. As DNA, the CDR3 is TGCAGCGCAACTGGGACGGCCGACTATGGCTACACCTTC. The variable domain in full, with the rest retrieved from reference TRBV29-1 and TRBJ1-2, is SAVISQKPSRDICQRGTSLTIQCQVDSQVTMMFWYRQQPGQSLTLIATANQGSEATYESGFVIDKFPISRPNLTFSTLTVSNMSPEDSSIYLCSATGTADYGYTFGSGTRLTVV.

The genes are TRBV19 and TRBJ1-4; possibly TRBD1 for D (5 bases). Trimming took off 2 bases at V and 3 bases at J, with 7 bases between the two ends. This CDR3 region has 14 residues. Germline V gene lookup returns CDR1 LNHDA and CDR2 SQIVND (reference sequence). The CDR3 spells CASSIRGANEKLFF. CDR3 bases: TGTGCCAGTAGTATACGGGGGGCTAATGAAAAACTGTTTTTT.

This clonotype has just a few counts. The chain links TRBV5-1 to TRBJ2-7, with 16 bases that match TRBD2. This CDR3 has 19 amino acids. CDR1 is SGHRS, CDR2 YFSETQ, per germline. Trimming removed 0 bases from V and 2 bases from J; junction bases left unmatched: 8. The CDR3 nucleotides read TGCGCCAGCAGCTTGGAATCCGGGACTAGCGGGAGGGCCACCTACGAGCAGTACTTC. It yields the protein CASSLESGTSGRATYEQYF. The full variable domain, in which reference TRBV5-1 and TRBJ2-7 provide the parts outside the CDR3, is KAGVTQTPRYLIKTRGQQVTLSCSPISGHRSVSWYQQTPGQGLQFLFEYFSETQRNKGNFPGRFSGRQFSNSRSEMNVSTLELGDSALYLCASSLESGTSGRATYEQYFGPGTRLTVT.

The chain has TRBV19 and TRBJ2-2; 8 nucleotides match TRBD2. The V segment lost 6 bases and the J segment 6 bases; nucleotides outside the gene matches: 6. This CDR3 spans 14 amino acids. CDR1 and CDR2 (germline): LNHDA, SQIVND (reference sequence). The DNA of the CDR3 is TGTGCCAGTAGCAAGGGACTAGTTTCCGGGGAGCTGTTTTTT. Translated: CASSKGLVSGELFF.

The genes are TRBV11-2 and TRBJ2-1; TRBD2 agrees at 11 bases. CDR3 length: 15 amino acids. CDR1 and CDR2 from the germline V gene are SGHAT and FQNNGV. Germline trimming cut 6 bases from V and 7 bases from J; bases unmatched to any gene: 8. The CDR3 nucleotides are TGTGCCAGCAGGATAGCGGGAGGGCCGGGGAATGAGCAGTTCTTC. This sequence encodes CASRIAGGPGNEQFF.

This clonotype has a count of ten or more. The J gene is TRBJ2-3, the V gene TRBV3-1; D is tentatively TRBD1 or TRBD2 (5 bases each). Per germline, CDR1 LGHDT and CDR2 YNNKEL (reference sequence). V was pared by 1 base and J by 9 bases, with 11 bases between. The CDR3 sequence is 13 residues long. In DNA, the CDR3 is TGTGCCAGCAGCCAAGCCTTTGGGGACACGCAGTATTTT. This gives the protein CASSQAFGDTQYF.

The V call is TRBV7-2, the J call TRBJ1-5, with D possibly matching TRBD1 (5 bases). Germline assignment: CDR1 SGHTA and CDR2 FQGNSA. The CDR3 has 15 residues. Trimming cost V 1 base and J 9 bases, with 16 bases left between them. The CDR3 is CASSLDWGLESPQHF. CDR3 coding DNA: TGTGCCAGCAGCTTAGATTGGGGCCTCGAGTCGCCCCAGCATTTT.

With respect to this clonotype: Relative to the germline gene, one junction end is altered; a read error may explain this. The genes are TRBV3-1 and TRBJ1-2; 9 nucleotides line up with TRBD1. The CDR3 extends over 15 amino acids. CDR1 is LGHDT, CDR2 YNNKEL, per germline (reference sequence). CDR3 in amino acids: CSSSQEGTGNYGYTF. In DNA form, the CDR3 reads TGTTCCAGCAGCCAAGAGGGGACAGGGAACTATGGCTACACCTTC.

In its sample, this clonotype was seen a few times. This chain joins TRBV5-6 and TRBJ2-5, with 8 bases matching TRBD1. Germline values: CDR1 SGHDT, CDR2 YYEEEE. This CDR3 is 14 amino acids long. Trimming at V came to 3 bases and at J to 5 bases, leaving 6 bases not matched to a gene. In DNA form, the CDR3 reads TGTGCCAGCAGCTGGCAGGGGGCAAGGGAGACCCAGTACTTC. Its translation: CASSWQGARETQYF.

The chain carries TRBV5-1 and TRBJ2-7, with 12 bases that match TRBD2. V was pared by 0 bases and J by 7 bases, with 5 bases of the junction left unmatched. The CDR3 extends over 15 amino acids. Per germline, CDR1 SGHRS and CDR2 YFSETQ. The CDR3 region is CASSLDPSGRVEQYF. CDR3 nucleotides: TGCGCCAGCAGCTTGGATCCTAGCGGGAGGGTGGAGCAGTACTTC.

This clonotype appeared many times. The rearrangement links TRBV7-9 to TRBJ1-1; D gene unclear. The V gene's germline CDR1 is SEHNR and CDR2 FQNEAQ (reference sequence). CDR3 length: 14 residues. Trimming left V 1 base short and J 1 base short, with 7 bases between. In DNA form, the CDR3 reads TGTGCCAGCAGCTTAGGGGTCAGGAACACTGAAGCTTTCTTT. Translating gives CASSLGVRNTEAFF.

This chain joins TRBV12-3 or TRBV12-4 and TRBJ1-5; 7 bases match TRBD1. Trimming removed 3 bases from V and 4 bases from J; junction bases left unmatched: 3. The CDR3 length is 14 residues. This CDR3 is CASSFPGGNQPQHF. As DNA, the CDR3 is TGTGCCAGCAGTTTTCCAGGGGGTAATCAGCCCCAGCATTTT.

The chain combines TRBV6-2 or TRBV6-3 with TRBJ2-1; D remains ambiguous. V lost 6 bases and J lost 7, with 10 bases in between. CDR1 and CDR2 (germline): MNHEY, SVGEGT. The CDR3 is 12 amino acids. This chain's CDR3 is CASSSTANEQFF. CDR3 nucleotides: TGTGCCAGCAGCTCAACCGCTAATGAGCAGTTCTTC.

This clonotype was seen a handful of times. The chain uses TRBV7-9 and TRBJ1-5; a weak D match, TRBD1 (5 bases). V lost 2 bases and J lost 0, with 17 bases in between. Germline CDR1 and CDR2: SEHNR and FQNEAQ (reference sequence). The CDR3 contains 18 residues. The DNA of the CDR3 is TGTGCCAGCAGCTTATGGGGCGACAGTTCACATAGCAATCAGCCCCAGCATTTT. It translates to CASSLWGDSSHSNQPQHF.

The chain combines TRBV10-2 with TRBJ2-3, with 9 bases lining up with TRBD2. V shed 1 base, J shed 0 bases, and the junction held 5 bases outside the gene matches. The CDR3 loop spans 17 amino acids. Germline V lookup: CDR1 WSHSY, CDR2 SAAADI. The CDR3 protein is CASSEYRTSGSTDTQYF. The CDR3 region has the DNA TGCGCCAGCAGTGAGTATCGTACTAGCGGGAGCACAGATACGCAGTATTTT.

This clonotype was found many times. This chain joins TRBV27 and TRBJ2-1; either TRBD1 or TRBD2 may fit D (6 bases each). CDR3 length equals 14 residues. Germline values: CDR1 MNHEY, CDR2 SMNVEV (reference sequence). The V end was cut by 5 bases, the J end by 9 bases, with 17 bases between. The CDR3 protein is CASSAHPGGGEQFF. The CDR3 DNA sequence: TGTGCCAGCAGTGCCCACCCCGGGGGCGGTGAGCAGTTCTTC.

The sample holds many counts of this clonotype. The chain is built from TRBV7-7 and TRBJ1-6; TRBD1 matches at 7 bases. Looked up from germline, CDR1 is SSHAT and CDR2 is FNYEAQ (reference sequence). The CDR3 is 21 residues long. After removal of 1 base from V and 4 bases from J, the junction contained 19 bases not matched to a gene. The CDR3 coding sequence is TGTGCCAGCAGCTTAGGGAACAGGGGCGAGCCTATCAGATCGTATAATTCACCCCTCCACTTT. This sequence encodes CASSLGNRGEPIRSYNSPLHF. The whole variable domain, filled in from reference TRBV7-7 and TRBJ1-6, reads GAGVSQSPRYKVTKRGQDVTLRCDPISSHATLYWYQQALGQGPEFLTYFNYEAQPDKSGLPSDRFSAERPEGSISTLTIQRTEQRDSAMYRCASSLGNRGEPIRSYNSPLHFGNGTRLTVT.

The chain is built from TRBV7-9 and TRBJ2-7, with 7 bases matching TRBD1. The J segment lost 5 bases and the V segment lost 11 bases, leaving 15 bases of the junction unmatched. From germline, CDR1 is SEHNR and CDR2 FQNEAQ (reference sequence). This CDR3 is 14 amino acids long. The CDR3 coding sequence is TGTGCCTCCCCCCCCGACAGGGAAGACGACGAGCAGTACTTC. This gives the protein CASPPDREDDEQYF.

The V call is TRBV10-3, the J call TRBJ2-3, with 8 nucleotides matching TRBD2. V lost 6 bases, J lost 1 base, and 6 bases stayed unmatched. This CDR3 region has 15 residues. CDR1 and CDR2 from the germline V gene are ENHRY and SYGVKD. In DNA form, the CDR3 reads TGTGCCATCAGCCTAACTAGCGGAGGCACAGATACGCAGTATTTT. The encoded protein is CAISLTSGGTDTQYF.

This clonotype was observed a few times. V and J are TRBV20-1 and TRBJ2-4; D not resolved. Germline V gives CDR1 DFQATT, CDR2 SNEGSKA (reference sequence). With 6 bases removed from V and 6 bases from J, the gap between germline ends came to 15 bases. The CDR3 loop spans 13 amino acids. The CDR3 reads CSAIRSTGNIQYF. CDR3 nucleotide sequence: TGCAGTGCCATAAGGTCCACCGGAAACATTCAGTACTTC.

There are many counts of this clonotype. The chain has TRBV20-1 and TRBJ1-1; no reliable D call. Trimming removed 1 base from V and 8 bases from J, with 11 bases in between. Per germline, CDR1 DFQATT and CDR2 SNEGSKA (reference sequence). CDR3 length: 12 amino acids. CDR3 amino acids: CSARGVRPEAFF. The CDR3 DNA sequence: TGCAGTGCTAGAGGGGTGAGACCCGAAGCTTTCTTT.

The sample holds a few counts of this clonotype. The J gene is TRBJ2-5, the V gene TRBV6-1; 7 positions match TRBD2. Per the germline V gene, CDR1 is MNHNS and CDR2 is SASEGT. CDR3 size: 14 residues. The trim removed 2 bases at V and 2 bases at J, leaving 2 bases unmatched. The CDR3 DNA sequence: TGTGCCAGCAGTGAATCCGGGGGGCAAGAGACCCAGTACTTC. Translating it yields CASSESGGQETQYF.

J is TRBJ1-1 and V is TRBV5-5; the D gene is possibly TRBD1 (6 bases). Germline loops: CDR1 SGHKS, CDR2 YYEKEE (reference sequence). This CDR3 is built from 16 residues. Deletions cut 2 bases from V and 5 bases from J, with 19 bases between. The CDR3 reads CASSLPPPGDGTEAFF. In DNA form, the CDR3 reads TGTGCCAGCAGCTTACCTCCCCCAGGGGATGGGACTGAAGCTTTCTTT.

This clonotype was detected a few times. The chain couples TRBV7-9 to TRBJ2-7; possible D gene TRBD2, 6 bases. The V gene's germline CDR1 is SEHNR and CDR2 FQNEAQ (reference sequence). V was clipped by 5 bases and J by 5 bases, with 16 bases between them. The CDR3 runs to 14 residues. CDR3 protein: CASSRGTAPDEQYF. The CDR3, as DNA: TGTGCCAGCAGCCGCGGGACGGCCCCAGACGAGCAGTACTTC.

Ten or more counts support this clonotype. V usage is TRBV12-3 or TRBV12-4 and J usage is TRBJ1-4; D not certain. CDR3 length: 13 residues. Trimming took 3 bases from V and 7 from J, leaving 9 bases between them. The CDR3 protein is CASSFSFLEKLFF. The CDR3 DNA follows: TGTGCCAGCAGTTTTAGCTTCCTTGAAAAACTGTTTTTT.

This clonotype was counted a few times. The V and J genes are TRBV19 and TRBJ2-7, with D uncertain. Trimming removed 5 bases from V and 1 base from J, with 15 bases in between. The CDR3 totals 15 residues. Per the germline V gene, CDR1 is LNHDA and CDR2 is SQIVND (reference sequence). In DNA form, the CDR3 reads TGTGCCAGTAGTGAAGACCCTACACCATCCTACGAGCAGTACTTC. It yields the protein CASSEDPTPSYEQYF.